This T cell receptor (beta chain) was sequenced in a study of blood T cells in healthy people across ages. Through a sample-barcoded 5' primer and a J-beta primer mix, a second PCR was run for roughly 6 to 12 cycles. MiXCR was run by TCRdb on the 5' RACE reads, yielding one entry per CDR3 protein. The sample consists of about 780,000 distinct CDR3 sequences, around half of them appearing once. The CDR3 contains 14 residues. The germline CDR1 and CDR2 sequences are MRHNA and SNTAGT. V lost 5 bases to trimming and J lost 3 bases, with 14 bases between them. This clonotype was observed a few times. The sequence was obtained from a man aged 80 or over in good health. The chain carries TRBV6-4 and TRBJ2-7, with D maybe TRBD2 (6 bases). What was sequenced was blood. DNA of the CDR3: TGTGCCAGCAGTCTGGAGGGCTCCGACTACGAGCAGTACTTC. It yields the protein CASSLEGSDYEQYF.